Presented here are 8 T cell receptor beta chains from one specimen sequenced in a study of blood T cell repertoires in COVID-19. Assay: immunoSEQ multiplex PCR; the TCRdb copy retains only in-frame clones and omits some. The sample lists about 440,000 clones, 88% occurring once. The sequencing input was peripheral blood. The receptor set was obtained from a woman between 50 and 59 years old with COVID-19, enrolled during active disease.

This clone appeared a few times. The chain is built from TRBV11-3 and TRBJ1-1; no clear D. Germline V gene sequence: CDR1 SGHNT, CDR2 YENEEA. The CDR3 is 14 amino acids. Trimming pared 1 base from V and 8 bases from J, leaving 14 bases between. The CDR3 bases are TGTGCCAGCAGCTTAGGGGCCAAATCTTCGGAAGCTTTCTTT. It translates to CASSLGAKSSEAFF.

The CDR3 DNA sequence: TGCGCCAGCAGCCAAGACCGGACTAGTAGTGCCACAGATACGCAGTATTTT. The encoded protein is CASSQDRTSSATDTQYF. The genes are TRBV4-1 and TRBJ2-3; 7 bases map to TRBD2. CDR3 size: 17 residues. The V gene end was trimmed by 0 bases and the J gene end by 2 bases; junction bases not matched to a gene: 8. CDR1 is MGHRA and CDR2 is YSYEKL in the germline V gene.

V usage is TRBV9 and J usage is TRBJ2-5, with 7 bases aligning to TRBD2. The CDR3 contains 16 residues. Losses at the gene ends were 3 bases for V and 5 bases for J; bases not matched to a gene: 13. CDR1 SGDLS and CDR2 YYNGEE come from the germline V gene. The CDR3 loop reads CASSEGYSGFKETQYF. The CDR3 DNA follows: TGTGCCAGCAGCGAGGGGTATAGCGGGTTTAAGGAGACCCAGTACTTC.

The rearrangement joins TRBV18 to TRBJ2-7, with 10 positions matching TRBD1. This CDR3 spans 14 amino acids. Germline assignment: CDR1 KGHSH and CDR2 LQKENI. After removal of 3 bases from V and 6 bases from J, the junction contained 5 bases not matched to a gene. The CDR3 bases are TGTGCCAGCTCACCCACCGGGACAGGGGCCGAGCAGTACTTC. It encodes CASSPTGTGAEQYF. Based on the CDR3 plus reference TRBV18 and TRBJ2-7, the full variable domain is NAGVMQNPRHLVRRRGQEARLRCSPMKGHSHVYWYRQLPEEGLKFMVYLQKENIIDESGMPKERFSAEFPKEGPSILRIQQVVRGDSAAYFCASSPTGTGAEQYFGPGTRLTVT.

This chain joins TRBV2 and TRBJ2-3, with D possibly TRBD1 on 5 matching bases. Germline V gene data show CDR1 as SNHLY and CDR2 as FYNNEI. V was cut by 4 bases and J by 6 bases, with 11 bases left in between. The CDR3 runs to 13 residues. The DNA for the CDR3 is TGTGCCAGCAGTGGGGCCAAGGGGGATACGCAGTATTTT. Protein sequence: CASSGAKGDTQYF. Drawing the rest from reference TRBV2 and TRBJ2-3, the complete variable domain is EPEVTQTPSHQVTQMGQEVILRCVPISNHLYFYWYRQILGQKVEFLVSFYNNEISEKSEIFDDQFSVERPDGSNFTLKIRSTKLEDSAMYFCASSGAKGDTQYFGPGTRLTVL.

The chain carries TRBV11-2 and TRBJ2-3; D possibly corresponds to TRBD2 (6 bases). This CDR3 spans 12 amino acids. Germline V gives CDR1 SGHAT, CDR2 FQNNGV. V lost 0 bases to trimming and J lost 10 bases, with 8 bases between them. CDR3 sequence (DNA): TGTGCCAGCAGCTTAGATCGGGGGTCGCAGTATTTT. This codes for CASSLDRGSQYF.

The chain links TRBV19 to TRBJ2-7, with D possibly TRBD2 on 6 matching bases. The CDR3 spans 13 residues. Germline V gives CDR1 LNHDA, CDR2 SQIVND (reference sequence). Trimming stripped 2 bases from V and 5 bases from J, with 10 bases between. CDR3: CASSIRGGDEQYF. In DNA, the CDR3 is TGTGCCAGTAGTATACGTGGAGGGGACGAGCAGTACTTC. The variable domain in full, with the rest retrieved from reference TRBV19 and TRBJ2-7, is DGGITQSPKYLFRKEGQNVTLSCEQNLNHDAMYWYRQDPGQGLRLIYYSQIVNDFQKGDIAEGYSVSREKKESFPLTVTSAQKNPTAFYLCASSIRGGDEQYFGPGTRLTVT.

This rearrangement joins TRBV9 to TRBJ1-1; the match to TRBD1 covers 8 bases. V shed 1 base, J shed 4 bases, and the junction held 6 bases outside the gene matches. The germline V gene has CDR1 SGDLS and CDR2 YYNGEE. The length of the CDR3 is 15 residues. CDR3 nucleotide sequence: TGTGCCAGCAGCGTAATGACAGGGGAACGCACTGAAGCTTTCTTT. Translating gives CASSVMTGERTEAFF.